One sample yielded the 28 T cell receptor beta chains listed below, sequenced in a study of vaccination and CD4 T cells after COVID-19. Treatment specified: 10-day PBMC culture with coronavirus spike peptide pools or control peptides (ViraFEST assay). Once obtained from cultured CD4+ T cells, the DNA was sequenced using the Oncomine TCR Beta short-read assay. TCRdb re-called the PCR reads through MiXCR, storing one row per CDR3 protein. The table includes about 9,900 distinct CDR3 sequences, about 47% detected once. These receptors lack a known antigen. The sequencing input was CD4+ T cells from blood, cultured in vitro. These receptors were collected from a human donor who had recovered from COVID-19.

The chain recombines TRBV7-9 with TRBJ1-5, with D hard to call. This CDR3 is built from 15 residues. Trimming removed 5 bases at V and 3 bases at J, with 14 bases between. Germline V gives CDR1 SEHNR, CDR2 FQNEAQ (reference sequence). The CDR3 coding sequence is TGTGCCAGCAGCCTAGACGGACGAGACAATCAGCCCCAGCATTTT. As protein: CASSLDGRDNQPQHF.

V and J are TRBV6-5 and TRBJ1-6; TRBD1 aligns across 7 bases. Germline V CDR1 and CDR2: MNHEY, SVGAGI. The CDR3 spans 18 residues. Trimming took 4 bases from V and 0 from J; bases not matched to a gene: 9. In DNA, the CDR3 is TGTGCCAGCAGTTCGAGACAGGGCAAACTCTCCTATAATTCACCCCTCCACTTT. Protein product: CASSSRQGKLSYNSPLHF.

The chain has TRBV6-1 and TRBJ1-1; D is unresolved. The length of the CDR3 is 13 residues. V dropped 4 bases and J dropped 6 bases, with 12 bases sitting between them. Germline lookup yields CDR1 MNHNS and CDR2 SASEGT. The CDR3: CASSGLMVAEAFF. The CDR3 DNA reads as TGTGCCAGCAGTGGCCTAATGGTCGCTGAAGCTTTCTTT.

The genes are TRBV20-1 and TRBJ1-5; D gene uncertain. CDR1 is DFQATT, CDR2 SNEGSKA, per germline (reference sequence). V was clipped by 1 base and J by 0 bases, with 13 bases between them. The CDR3 length is 16 residues. The CDR3: CSARAPWAASNQPQHF. CDR3 sequence (DNA): TGCAGTGCTAGAGCCCCGTGGGCGGCTAGCAATCAGCCCCAGCATTTT.

V is TRBV6-1 and J is TRBJ1-1; D is unresolved. Between the trimmed V and J ends, which lost 2 bases and 0 bases, there was a span of 4 bases. Germline V gene lookup returns CDR1 MNHNS and CDR2 SASEGT. This CDR3 spans 13 amino acids. The CDR3 reads CASSESVNTEAFF. As DNA, the CDR3 is TGTGCCAGCAGTGAATCGGTGAACACTGAAGCTTTCTTT.

In the case of this clonotype: One end of the junction does not line up with germline, which may come from a read error. The chain employs TRBV11-2 and TRBJ1-1, with 8 positions matching TRBD1. Looked up from germline, CDR1 is SGHAT and CDR2 is FQNNGV. The CDR3 is 13 residues long. The CDR3 loop reads CASSVDRGGEAFF. For the CDR3, the DNA is TGTGCCAGCAGCGTAGACAGGGGAGGTGAAGCTTTCTTT.

V and J are TRBV30 and TRBJ2-5, with no clear D. The ends were cut back, 2 bases at V and 2 bases at J, with 12 bases in the middle. Germline V gene sequence: CDR1 GTSNPN, CDR2 SVGIG (reference sequence). The CDR3 is 14 residues long. CDR3 in DNA: TGTGCCTGGAGTAGGGCTTGGTTACAAGAGACCCAGTACTTC. Translated: CAWSRAWLQETQYF.

V and J are TRBV27 and TRBJ1-5; 7 positions agree with TRBD1. The ends lost 5 bases at V and 0 bases at J; junction bases unmatched: 7. Germline CDR1 reads MNHEY; CDR2 reads SMNVEV (reference sequence). CDR3 length: 16 amino acids. The CDR3 coding sequence is TGTGCCAGCAGTCCAGGGACAGCCTATAGCAATCAGCCCCAGCATTTT. Translation: CASSPGTAYSNQPQHF.

The chain links TRBV6-5 to TRBJ2-5; 13 nucleotides match TRBD2. The V gene end was trimmed by 2 bases and the J gene end by 5 bases; junction bases not matched to a gene: 20. The V gene's germline CDR1 is MNHEY and CDR2 SVGAGI. The CDR3 spans 21 residues. The CDR3 region is CASSYDTPALLTSGRRETQYF. The CDR3 DNA follows: TGTGCCAGCAGTTACGACACCCCAGCCCTCTTGACTAGCGGGAGGAGGGAGACCCAGTACTTC.

The rearrangement joins TRBV27 to TRBJ1-2; the D gene is possibly TRBD1 (6 bases). Germline CDR1 and CDR2: MNHEY and SMNVEV (reference sequence). The CDR3 has 16 amino acids. V lost 0 bases, J lost 5 bases, and 16 bases lay in between. CDR3 DNA: TGTGCCAGCAGTTTATCGCGGGGGGGCCCGGAGTATGGCTACACCTTC. This sequence encodes CASSLSRGGPEYGYTF.

This clonotype was seen a few times. The chain links TRBV7-8 to TRBJ1-1, with D hard to call. Germline V gene lookup returns CDR1 SGHVS and CDR2 FQNEAQ. This CDR3 contains 11 residues. Between the trimmed V and J ends, which lost 1 base and 11 bases, there was a span of 8 bases. CDR3 nucleotide sequence: TGTGCCAGCAGCTTAGGGATGGTGGCTTTCTTT. Translated: CASSLGMVAFF.

The chain carries TRBV27 and TRBJ2-3, with a weak D call TRBD1 (5 bases). Germline V lookup: CDR1 MNHEY, CDR2 SMNVEV (reference sequence). CDR3 length: 15 amino acids. The V and J ends lost 8 bases and 2 bases respectively, with 17 bases between them. This CDR3 reads CASPLDRSITDTQYF. CDR3 DNA: TGTGCCAGCCCCCTTGACAGAAGTATCACAGATACGCAGTATTTT.

In this sample, this clonotype turned up a few times. The chain carries TRBV7-2 and TRBJ1-2; weak D call: TRBD1 (6 bases). Germline CDR1 and CDR2: SGHTA and FQGNSA. This CDR3 comprises 14 residues. The germline V and J ends were trimmed by 4 bases and 4 bases, with 13 bases remaining between them. As DNA, the CDR3 is TGTGCCAGCAGCTCTAATCGGGGGGCCTATGGCTACACCTTC. Residues: CASSSNRGAYGYTF.

V is TRBV30 and J is TRBJ1-4; D might be TRBD1 (6 bases). V was shortened by 0 bases and J by 5 bases, with 10 bases between the two germline ends. Germline-derived CDR1 and CDR2 are GTSNPN and SVGIG (reference sequence). The CDR3 extends over 14 amino acids. The CDR3 DNA sequence: TGTGCCTGGAGTGTTGGGGGACAAAATGAAAAACTGTTTTTT. Translating gives CAWSVGGQNEKLFF.

This clonotype was picked up a small number of times. The rearrangement joins TRBV27 to TRBJ1-1; 7 nucleotides agree with TRBD1. Germline values: CDR1 MNHEY, CDR2 SMNVEV (reference sequence). V dropped 4 bases and J dropped 5; count of bases not matched to a gene: 13. The CDR3 has 16 residues. CDR3 sequence reads: CASSSDGTVGETEAFF. In DNA form, the CDR3 reads TGTGCCAGCAGTTCGGACGGGACAGTAGGAGAAACTGAAGCTTTCTTT.

CDR3 protein: CATLNPGDLQETQYF. The CDR3 DNA reads TGTGCCACTCTCAATCCGGGGGACCTTCAAGAGACCCAGTACTTC. V is TRBV10-3 and J is TRBJ2-5, with D tentatively TRBD2 (6 bases). V lost 10 bases and J lost 2, with 20 bases in between. Germline assignment: CDR1 ENHRY and CDR2 SYGVKD. This CDR3 is built from 15 residues.

The J gene is TRBJ1-2, the V gene TRBV6-1; D is perhaps TRBD1 (6 bases). Deletions cut 6 bases from V and 8 bases from J, with 13 bases between. The CDR3 covers 12 residues. Germline values: CDR1 MNHNS, CDR2 SASEGT. The DNA for the CDR3 is TGTGCCAGCAGGTGGGGGGCCGAGGGCTACACCTTC. This codes for CASRWGAEGYTF.

This clonotype has only a few counts. J is TRBJ1-4 and V is TRBV20-1, with D maybe TRBD1 (6 bases). V lost 1 base and J 7 bases, leaving 19 bases between the germline ends. The CDR3 extends over 16 amino acids. In germline, CDR1 is DFQATT, CDR2 SNEGSKA (reference sequence). CDR3 residues: CSARGLFGGQSEKLFF. CDR3 nucleotide sequence: TGCAGTGCTAGAGGGCTGTTCGGGGGGCAGAGTGAAAAACTGTTTTTT.

This clonotype was seen more than once but under ten times. The chain links TRBV7-9 to TRBJ1-1; D is undetermined. Trimming cost V 5 bases and J 3 bases, with 10 bases left between them. This CDR3 contains 13 residues. Germline V gene lookup returns CDR1 SEHNR and CDR2 FQNEAQ (reference sequence). CDR3 DNA sequence: TGTGCCAGCAGCCCCAGGCCGGACACTGAAGCTTTCTTT. This gives the protein CASSPRPDTEAFF. The variable domain in full, with the rest retrieved from reference TRBV7-9 and TRBJ1-1, is DTGVSQNPRHKITKRGQNVTFRCDPISEHNRLYWYRQTLGQGPEFLTYFQNEAQLEKSRLLSDRFSAERPKGSFSTLEIQRTEQGDSAMYLCASSPRPDTEAFFGQGTRLTVV.

The V call is TRBV9, the J call TRBJ1-5; no clear D gene. The CDR3 sequence is 14 residues long. The germline gives CDR1 SGDLS, CDR2 YYNGEE. Trimming left V 0 bases short and J 3 bases short, with 7 bases between. CDR3: CASSVGVANQPQHF. The CDR3 bases are TGTGCCAGCAGCGTAGGGGTCGCCAATCAGCCCCAGCATTTT.

The gene calls are TRBV20-1 and TRBJ1-2, with D unclear. CDR3 size: 13 residues. Trimming took off 6 bases at V and 1 base at J, with 12 bases between the two ends. Germline V gives CDR1 DFQATT, CDR2 SNEGSKA (reference sequence). In nucleotides, the CDR3 is TGCAGTGCCCTATTAGAGGATAACTATGGCTACACCTTC. It yields the protein CSALLEDNYGYTF.

The chain carries TRBV20-1 and TRBJ2-7; 9 bases fit TRBD2. The CDR3 is 16 amino acids. Germline CDR1 and CDR2: DFQATT and SNEGSKA (reference sequence). V trimming: 0 bases; J trimming: 2 bases; junction bases outside the gene matches: 8. The CDR3 spells CSAREGKAGGTYEQYF. CDR3 sequence (DNA): TGCAGTGCTAGAGAGGGGAAAGCGGGGGGTACCTACGAGCAGTACTTC.

The V and J genes are TRBV7-8 and TRBJ1-5; possible D gene TRBD1, 5 bases. The ends were cut back, 7 bases at V and 3 bases at J, with 13 bases in the middle. The germline V gene has CDR1 SGHVS and CDR2 FQNEAQ. The CDR3 extends over 14 amino acids. The CDR3 DNA reads as TGTGCCAGCACCACCCGGGACGCCAATCAGCCCCAGCATTTT. Translating it yields CASTTRDANQPQHF.

The rearrangement links TRBV6-1 to TRBJ1-5, with 7 nucleotides matching TRBD1. The length of the CDR3 is 13 residues. V dropped 8 bases and J dropped 4; count of bases not matched to a gene: 5. Germline V CDR1 and CDR2: MNHNS, SASEGT. The CDR3 spells CASRQGGNQPQHF. Here the CDR3 DNA reads TGTGCCAGCCGACAGGGAGGGAATCAGCCCCAGCATTTT.

The chain carries TRBV11-3 and TRBJ1-2; 7 nucleotides align to TRBD1. The CDR3 runs 13 residues. Germline V CDR1 and CDR2: SGHNT, YENEEA. The trim removed 2 bases at V and 7 bases at J, leaving 4 bases unmatched. The CDR3 DNA reads as TGTGCCAGCAGCTTACTTACAGGGGCTGGCTACACCTTC. It encodes CASSLLTGAGYTF.

The chain links TRBV7-6 to TRBJ1-3; D not certain. Trimming cost V 1 base and J 0 bases, with 10 bases left between them. CDR1 SGHVS and CDR2 FNYEAQ come from the germline V gene. There are 16 residues in the CDR3. CDR3 bases: TGTGCCAGCAGCTTAGGTGAGGTTGGCTCTGGAAACACCATATATTTT. It specifies CASSLGEVGSGNTIYF. The full variable domain, in which reference TRBV7-6 and TRBJ1-3 provide the parts outside the CDR3, is GAGVSQSPRYKVTKRGQDVALRCDPISGHVSLYWYRQALGQGPEFLTYFNYEAQQDKSGLPNDRFSAERPEGSISTLTIQRTEQRDSAMYRCASSLGEVGSGNTIYFGEGSWLTVV.

The V call is TRBV28, the J call TRBJ1-2; D is ambiguous. Trimming cost V 1 base and J 8 bases, with 17 bases left between them. This CDR3 spans 15 amino acids. Germline-derived CDR1 and CDR2 are MDHEN and SYDVKM. For the CDR3, the DNA is TGTGCCAGCAGTTTATCCGGGATCCCCTGGGAGGGCTACACCTTC. This gives the protein CASSLSGIPWEGYTF.

In its sample, this clonotype was seen a few times. The chain has TRBV6-4 and TRBJ1-6; 8 bases align to TRBD1. Trimming at V came to 7 bases and at J to 6 bases, leaving 2 bases not matched to a gene. Germline CDR1 and CDR2: MRHNA and SNTAGT. The length of the CDR3 is 13 residues. The CDR3 coding sequence is TGTGCCAGCAAAGGACAGGGTAATTCACCCCTCCACTTT. Translated: CASKGQGNSPLHF.